This T cell receptor beta chain comes out of a study of graft-versus-host responses after intestinal transplantation. Background on the study: Transplant recipients had multivisceral, liver-intestinal, or isolated intestinal grafts.

A remark on this clone: No antigen is known for it.

General study results and limits: GvH clones occurred in recipient marrow; some first appeared in ileum or blood.

Assay: immunoSEQ multiplex PCR; the TCRdb copy retains only in-frame clones and omits some. The sample shows approximately 100,000 clones, about 90% of them seen only once. Sequences were derived from unstimulated CD4+ T cells sorted from spleen or lymph node cells, sampled before intestinal transplant. This clonotype was sampled from a human donor who received an intestinal transplant.

The CDR3 region has the DNA TGTGCCAGCAGATCCTCAGGACCCAACAATGAGCAGTTCTTC. This sequence encodes CASRSSGPNNEQFF. The genes are TRBV5-6 and TRBJ2-1; D uncertain. V was clipped by 5 bases and J by 5 bases, with 14 bases between them. Germline assignment: CDR1 SGHDT and CDR2 YYEEEE. The CDR3 extends over 14 amino acids. Supplemented by reference TRBV5-6 and TRBJ2-1, the full variable domain reads DAGVTQSPTHLIKTRGQQVTLRCSPKSGHDTVSWYQQALGQGPQFIFQYYEEEERQRGNFPDRFSGHQFPNYSSELNVNALLLGDSALYLCASRSSGPNNEQFFGPGTRLTVL.